These T cell receptor beta chains were read from a single sample in a study of regulatory T cells in long-lasting Graves disease. TCRdb itself ran the multiplex PCR reads through MiXCR, one entry per CDR3 protein. The table includes over 650,000 distinct CDR3 sequences, 25% to 35% detected once. Here the sequenced sample was peripheral blood mononuclear cells (PBMCs), taken when the disease was refractory, from a patient treated with antithyroid drugs. Every receptor here comes from a female donor with Graves disease. Each CDR3 is given without its conserved first and last residue.

ASNTWGATYGYT | TRBJ1-2 | TRBV12-3/TRBV12-4
ASSRQDWSETQY | TRBJ2-5 | TRBV11-2
SARKGLAGINEQF | TRBJ2-1 | TRBV20-1
ASSLRTVQETQY | TRBJ2-5 | TRBV6-1
SASDRGLLDGYT | TRBJ1-2 | TRBV20-1
ASSTGLAGYEQY | TRBJ2-7 | TRBV9
ASTRQRSQPQH | TRBJ1-5 | TRBV19
ASRAGHVAAYEQY | TRBJ2-7 | TRBV12-3/TRBV12-4
ASLRLAGGELF | TRBJ2-2 | TRBV5-1
ASSLRGAGANVLT | TRBJ2-6 | TRBV12-3/TRBV12-4
ASRPGLAGPYEQY | TRBJ2-7 | TRBV27
ASSEVGDRLYNSPLH | TRBJ1-6 | TRBV6-2/TRBV6-3
ASRPHIQGSYEQY | TRBJ2-7 | TRBV12-3/TRBV12-4
SASPSGSISSYNEQF | TRBJ2-1 | TRBV20-1
ASSPYSNEQF | TRBJ2-1 | TRBV28
ASSAGRGPYEQY | TRBJ2-7 | TRBV10-1
ASSYGGGATNEKLF | TRBJ1-4 | TRBV6-9
ASSLTGGGTAEAF | TRBJ1-1 | TRBV12-3/TRBV12-4
ASSGHLLAKNIQY | TRBJ2-4 | TRBV6-1
ASSPWGGQPQH | TRBJ1-5 | TRBV12-3/TRBV12-4
ASSLDNQVLGYT | TRBJ1-2 | TRBV28
ASSSQGDRVPGYT | TRBJ1-2 | TRBV28
SVEVGDTLAKNIQY | TRBJ2-4 | TRBV29-1